This T cell receptor beta chain was profiled in a study of a mutant IDH1 vaccine in newly diagnosed glioma. Overall study context: Either 4-6 weeks after radiotherapy alone or alongside temozolomide, vaccination was begun. Treated individuals were around 60% male and approximately 40% female, averaging 40.4 years of age. Most patients had radiochemotherapy with temozolomide before enrollment; others had one alone.

Time point noted: week 11, during vaccination. Doses consisted of 300 ug of mutant IDH1 20-mer peptide each, paired with topical imiquimod. Diagnosis in the donors showed new WHO grade 3 or 4 astrocytomas that were IDH1-mutant and ATRX-lost. The CDR3 runs 15 residues. Germline trimming cut 5 bases from V and 4 bases from J; bases unmatched to any gene: 7. Germline V gene lookup returns CDR1 SGHTA and CDR2 FQGNSA. Some clones are missing from TCRdb's copy, which holds only in-frame ones; the method was immunoSEQ multiplex PCR. The sample contains roughly 120,000 clones, about four fifths of which appear only once. Note on this clone: The target antigen is unknown.

This sample comprised PBMCs, obtained from a glioma patient whose treatment included an IDH1 peptide vaccine. The V and J genes are TRBV7-2 and TRBJ1-3, with 8 nucleotides matching TRBD1. The TCR originated in a man aged 40-55 years with glioma. This chain's CDR3 is CASSPWTGRGNTIYF. In DNA form, the CDR3 reads TGTGCCAGCAGCCCGTGGACAGGGCGAGGAAACACCATATATTTT.